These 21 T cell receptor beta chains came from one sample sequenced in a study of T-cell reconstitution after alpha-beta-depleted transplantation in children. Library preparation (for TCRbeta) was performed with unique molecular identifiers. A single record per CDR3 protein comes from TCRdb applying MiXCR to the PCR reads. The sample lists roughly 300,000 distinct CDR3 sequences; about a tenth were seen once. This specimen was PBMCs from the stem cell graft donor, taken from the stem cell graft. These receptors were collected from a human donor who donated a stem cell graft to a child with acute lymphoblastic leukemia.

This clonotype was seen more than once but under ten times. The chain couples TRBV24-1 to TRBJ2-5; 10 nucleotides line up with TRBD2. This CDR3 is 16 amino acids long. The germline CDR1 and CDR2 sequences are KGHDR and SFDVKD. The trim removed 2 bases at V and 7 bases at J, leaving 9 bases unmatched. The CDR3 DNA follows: TGTGCCACCAGTGATTCCCTAGCGGGAGCGTCGGGGACCCAGTACTTC. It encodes CATSDSLAGASGTQYF.

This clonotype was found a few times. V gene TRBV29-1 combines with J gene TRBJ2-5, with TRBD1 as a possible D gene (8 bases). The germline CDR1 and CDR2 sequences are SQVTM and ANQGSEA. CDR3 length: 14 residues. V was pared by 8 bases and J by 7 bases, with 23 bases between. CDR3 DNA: TGCAGCACAGGGGGGGGTCCCCCCATCGGGACCCAGTACTTC. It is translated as CSTGGGPPIGTQYF. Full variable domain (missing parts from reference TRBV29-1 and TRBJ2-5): SAVISQKPSRDICQRGTSLTIQCQVDSQVTMMFWYRQQPGQSLTLIATANQGSEATYESGFVIDKFPISRPNLTFSTLTVSNMSPEDSSIYLCSTGGGPPIGTQYFGPGTRLLVL.

CDR3 bases: TGTGCCAGCAGTTTTTCGGGCAGGGCCGAAGGGACCCAGTACTTC. This codes for CASSFSGRAEGTQYF. The rearrangement joins TRBV11-2 to TRBJ2-4; maybe TRBD1 (5 bases). The last part of the DNA fits TRBJ2-5 better; the J call may be wrong. The CDR3 is 15 amino acids. CDR1 SGHAT and CDR2 FQNNGV come from the germline V gene.

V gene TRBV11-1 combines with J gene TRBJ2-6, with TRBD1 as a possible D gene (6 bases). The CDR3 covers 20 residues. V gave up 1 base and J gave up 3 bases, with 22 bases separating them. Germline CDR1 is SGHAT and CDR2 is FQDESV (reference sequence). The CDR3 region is CASSLDPGTWGRDGANVLTF. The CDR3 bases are TGTGCCAGCAGCTTAGATCCCGGGACATGGGGTCGGGATGGGGCCAACGTCCTGACTTTC.

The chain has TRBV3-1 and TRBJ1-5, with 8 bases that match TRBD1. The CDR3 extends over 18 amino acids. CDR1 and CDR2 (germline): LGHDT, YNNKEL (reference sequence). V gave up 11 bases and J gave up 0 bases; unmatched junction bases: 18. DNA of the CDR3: TGTGCCTGCTGTGGATCGACAGGGGCGGGTTATAGCAATCAGCCCCAGCATTTT. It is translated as CACCGSTGAGYSNQPQHF. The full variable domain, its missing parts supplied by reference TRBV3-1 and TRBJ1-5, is DTAVSQTPKYLVTQMGNDKSIKCEQNLGHDTMYWYKQDSKKFLKIMFSYNNKELIINETVPNRFSPKSPDKAHLNLHINSLELGDSAVYFCACCGSTGAGYSNQPQHFGDGTRLSIL.

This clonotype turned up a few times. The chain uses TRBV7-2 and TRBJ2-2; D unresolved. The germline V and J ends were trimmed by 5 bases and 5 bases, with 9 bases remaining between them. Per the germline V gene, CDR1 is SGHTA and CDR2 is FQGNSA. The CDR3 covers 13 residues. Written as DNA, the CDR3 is TGTGCCAGCAGCGCGATGGCGACCGGGGAGCTGTTTTTT. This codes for CASSAMATGELFF.

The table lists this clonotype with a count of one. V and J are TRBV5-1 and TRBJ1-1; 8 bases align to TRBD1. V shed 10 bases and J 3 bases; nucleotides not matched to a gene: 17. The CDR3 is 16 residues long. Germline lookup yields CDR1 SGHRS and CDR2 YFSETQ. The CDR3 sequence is CAPTGGSTGSDTEAFF. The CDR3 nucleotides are TGCGCCCCAACAGGGGGGTCGACAGGGTCGGACACTGAAGCTTTCTTT.

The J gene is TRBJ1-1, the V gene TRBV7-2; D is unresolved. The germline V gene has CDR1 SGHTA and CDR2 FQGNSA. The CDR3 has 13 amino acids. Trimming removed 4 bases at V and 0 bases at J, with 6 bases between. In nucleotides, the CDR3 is TGTGCCAGCAGCTACCATATGAACACTGAAGCTTTCTTT. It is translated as CASSYHMNTEAFF.

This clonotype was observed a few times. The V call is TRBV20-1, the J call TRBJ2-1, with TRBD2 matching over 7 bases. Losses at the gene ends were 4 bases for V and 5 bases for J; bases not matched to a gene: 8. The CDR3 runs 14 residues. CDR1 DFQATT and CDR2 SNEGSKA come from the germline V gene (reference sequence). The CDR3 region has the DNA TGCAGTGCTAACAGAGGGAGGGCCCACAATGAGCAGTTCTTC. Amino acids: CSANRGRAHNEQFF.

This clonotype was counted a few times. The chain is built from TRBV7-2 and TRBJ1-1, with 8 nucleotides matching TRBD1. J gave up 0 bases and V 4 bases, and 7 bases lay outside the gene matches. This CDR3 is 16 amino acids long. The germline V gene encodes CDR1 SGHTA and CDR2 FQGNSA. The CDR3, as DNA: TGTGCCAGCAGCTCCCAGGGGGCCGTAATGAACACTGAAGCTTTCTTT. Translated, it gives CASSSQGAVMNTEAFF.

CDR3 sequence reads: CASSEGWGTGPYEQYF. CDR3 DNA sequence: TGTGCCAGCAGCGAAGGGTGGGGGACCGGGCCCTACGAGCAGTACTTC. The chain is built from TRBV9 and TRBJ2-7; D is tentatively TRBD1 or TRBD2 (5 bases each). The CDR3 has 16 residues. The ends were cut back, 3 bases at V and 2 bases at J, with 18 bases in the middle. CDR1 and CDR2 (germline): SGDLS, YYNGEE.

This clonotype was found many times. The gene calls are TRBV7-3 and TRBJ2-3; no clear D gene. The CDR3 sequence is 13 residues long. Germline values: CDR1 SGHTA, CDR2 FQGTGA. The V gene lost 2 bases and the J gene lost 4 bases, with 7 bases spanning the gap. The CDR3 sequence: CASSLGPPDTQYF. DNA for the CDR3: TGTGCCAGCAGCTTAGGGCCGCCAGATACGCAGTATTTT.

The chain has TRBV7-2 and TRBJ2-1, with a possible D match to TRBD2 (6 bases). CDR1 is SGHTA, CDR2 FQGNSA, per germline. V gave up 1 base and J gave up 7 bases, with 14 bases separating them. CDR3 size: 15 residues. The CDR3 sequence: CASSLGHAGRNEQFF. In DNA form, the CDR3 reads TGTGCCAGCAGCTTAGGGCATGCGGGAAGGAATGAGCAGTTCTTC.

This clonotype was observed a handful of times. Here the CDR3 reads CASSQLGSMGEQFF. For the CDR3, the DNA is TGTGCCAGCAGCCAATTGGGTTCTATGGGTGAGCAGTTCTTC. This chain joins TRBV4-2 and TRBJ2-1; no definite D call. V lost 2 bases and J lost 9, with 14 bases in between. The CDR3 extends over 14 amino acids. Germline V lookup: CDR1 LGHNA, CDR2 YNFKEQ.

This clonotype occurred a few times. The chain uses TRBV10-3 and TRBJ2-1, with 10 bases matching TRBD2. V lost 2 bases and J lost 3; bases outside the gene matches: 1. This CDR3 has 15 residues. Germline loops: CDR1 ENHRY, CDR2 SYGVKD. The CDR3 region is CAISEGTSDYNEQFF. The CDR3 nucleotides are TGTGCCATCAGTGAGGGGACTAGCGACTACAATGAGCAGTTCTTC.

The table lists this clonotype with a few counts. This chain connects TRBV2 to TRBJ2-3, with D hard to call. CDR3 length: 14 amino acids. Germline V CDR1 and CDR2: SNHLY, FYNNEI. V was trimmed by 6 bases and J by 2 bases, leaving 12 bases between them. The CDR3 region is CASRTPPSTDTQYF. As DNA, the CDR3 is TGTGCCAGCAGAACCCCCCCCTCCACAGATACGCAGTATTTT. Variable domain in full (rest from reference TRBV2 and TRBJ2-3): EPEVTQTPSHQVTQMGQEVILRCVPISNHLYFYWYRQILGQKVEFLVSFYNNEISEKSEIFDDQFSVERPDGSNFTLKIRSTKLEDSAMYFCASRTPPSTDTQYFGPGTRLTVL.

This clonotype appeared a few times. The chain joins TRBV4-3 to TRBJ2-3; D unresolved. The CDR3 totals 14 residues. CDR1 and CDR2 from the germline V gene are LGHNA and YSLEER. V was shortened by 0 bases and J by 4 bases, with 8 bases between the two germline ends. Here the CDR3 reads CASSQDRSSDTQYF. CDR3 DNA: TGCGCCAGCAGCCAAGATCGGAGTTCAGATACGCAGTATTTT.

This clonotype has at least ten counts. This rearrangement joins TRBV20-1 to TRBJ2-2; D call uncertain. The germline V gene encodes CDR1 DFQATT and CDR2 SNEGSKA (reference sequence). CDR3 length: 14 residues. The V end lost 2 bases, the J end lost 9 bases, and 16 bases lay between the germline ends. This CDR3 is CSARWQETDRELFF. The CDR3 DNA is TGCAGTGCTAGATGGCAGGAGACCGACCGGGAGCTGTTTTTT.

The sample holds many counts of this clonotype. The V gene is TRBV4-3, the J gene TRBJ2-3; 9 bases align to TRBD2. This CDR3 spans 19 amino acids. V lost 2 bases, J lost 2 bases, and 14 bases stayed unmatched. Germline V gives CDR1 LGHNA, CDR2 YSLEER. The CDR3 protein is CASSQNPESASGTTDTQYF. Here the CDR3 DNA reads TGCGCCAGCAGCCAAAACCCCGAAAGTGCTAGCGGGACCACAGATACGCAGTATTTT.

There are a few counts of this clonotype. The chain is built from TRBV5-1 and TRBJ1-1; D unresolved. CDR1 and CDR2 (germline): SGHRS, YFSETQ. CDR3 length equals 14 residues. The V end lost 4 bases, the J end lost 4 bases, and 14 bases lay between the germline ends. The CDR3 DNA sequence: TGCGCCAGCAGCGTTCGCTATCCGAGCACTGAAGCTTTCTTT. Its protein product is CASSVRYPSTEAFF.

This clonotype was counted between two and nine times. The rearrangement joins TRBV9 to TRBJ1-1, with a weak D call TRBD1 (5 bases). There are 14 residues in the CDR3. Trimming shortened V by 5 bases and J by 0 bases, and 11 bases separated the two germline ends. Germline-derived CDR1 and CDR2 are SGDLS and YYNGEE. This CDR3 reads CASSRDSMNTEAFF. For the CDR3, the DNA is TGTGCCAGCAGTCGCGACAGCATGAACACTGAAGCTTTCTTT.